The 12 T cell receptor beta chains reported below all come from one sample, sequenced in a study of response to subunit inactivated influenza vaccine. TCRdb processed the RT-PCR reads anew with MiXCR; each CDR3 protein has one entry. The repertoire holds hundreds of thousands of distinct CDR3 sequences, 12% seen once, with approximately 10% in the top ten. The sample consisted of PBMCs from blood, taken on the day of vaccination. These receptors were taken from a man over 45 who received an inactivated influenza vaccine.

This clonotype was seen a few times. This chain links TRBV28 with TRBJ2-7, with D maybe TRBD2 (6 bases). The CDR3 extends over 12 amino acids. V lost 6 bases and J lost 7, with 13 bases in between. CDR1 is MDHEN, CDR2 SYDVKM, per germline. The chain's CDR3 is CASRGGRGEQYF. CDR3 sequence (DNA): TGTGCCAGCAGGGGAGGCCGTGGTGAGCAGTACTTC. Using reference TRBV28 and TRBJ2-7 for the parts outside the CDR3, the full variable domain is DVKVTQSSRYLVKRTGEKVFLECVQDMDHENMFWYRQDPGLGLRLIYFSYDVKMKEKGDIPEGYSVSREKKERFSLILESASTNQTSMYLCASRGGRGEQYFGPGTRLTVT.

The chain has TRBV4-2 and TRBJ2-3, with 7 bases that match TRBD2. After removal of 4 bases from V and 2 bases from J, the junction contained 12 bases not matched to a gene. The CDR3 extends over 17 amino acids. CDR1 and CDR2 (germline): LGHNA, YNFKEQ. In nucleotides, the CDR3 is TGTGCCAGCAGCCTCACGCTGTTAGCGGGCCCCACAGATACGCAGTATTTT. Its translation: CASSLTLLAGPTDTQYF.

The chain employs TRBV28 and TRBJ2-5; D may be TRBD1 (6 bases). This CDR3 comprises 16 residues. Germline-derived CDR1 and CDR2 are MDHEN and SYDVKM. V was clipped by 5 bases and J by 4 bases, with 20 bases between them. CDR3: CASSTPVDRPGETQYF. CDR3 sequence (DNA): TGTGCCAGCAGTACTCCCGTCGACAGGCCCGGAGAGACCCAGTACTTC. Looking up the rest from reference TRBV28 and TRBJ2-5 gives the full variable domain: DVKVTQSSRYLVKRTGEKVFLECVQDMDHENMFWYRQDPGLGLRLIYFSYDVKMKEKGDIPEGYSVSREKKERFSLILESASTNQTSMYLCASSTPVDRPGETQYFGPGTRLLVL.

This clonotype appeared a few times. The V and J genes are TRBV7-8 and TRBJ1-4; no firm D call. From germline, CDR1 is SGHVS and CDR2 FQNEAQ. With 5 bases removed from V and 2 bases from J, the gap between germline ends came to 9 bases. This CDR3 region has 14 residues. The CDR3 protein is CASSISWTNEKLFF. The CDR3, as DNA: TGTGCCAGCAGCATCAGCTGGACTAATGAAAAACTGTTTTTT.

The rearrangement joins TRBV28 to TRBJ2-7; 8 positions agree with TRBD2. CDR1 is MDHEN and CDR2 is SYDVKM in the germline V gene. The CDR3 totals 14 residues. The ends lost 7 bases at V and 3 bases at J; junction bases unmatched: 8. CDR3 DNA: TGTGCCAGCACCCGAGCGGGAGACCTCTACGAGCAGTACTTC. Its protein is CASTRAGDLYEQYF.

The CDR3 nucleotides are TGCAGTGCTAGGGGGGATAGCACTGAGCAGTTCTTC. Translating it yields CSARGDSTEQFF. The chain links TRBV20-1 to TRBJ2-1; TRBD1 or TRBD2 may be the D gene (5 bases each). V dropped 3 bases and J dropped 9 bases, with 12 bases sitting between them. The CDR3 is 12 residues long. From germline, CDR1 is DFQATT and CDR2 SNEGSKA (reference sequence).

The chain links TRBV12-3 or TRBV12-4 to TRBJ2-2; D gene unclear. V gave up 5 bases and J gave up 4 bases, with 14 bases separating them. The CDR3 spans 15 residues. CDR3 DNA: TGTGCCAGCAGTCCGTACCGTAGAGGCACCGGGGAGCTGTTTTTT. Translation: CASSPYRRGTGELFF.

V and J are TRBV10-3 and TRBJ2-1; a possible D gene is TRBD2 (5 bases). Germline CDR1 ENHRY, CDR2 SYGVKD. The V end lost 11 bases, the J end lost 5 bases, and 16 bases lay between the germline ends. The CDR3 is made up of 13 amino acids. The CDR3 DNA reads TGTGCCGCCGGACTTTGGGCCGACAATGAGCAGTTCTTC. It specifies CAAGLWADNEQFF.

A few counts support this clonotype. The V gene is TRBV7-9, the J gene TRBJ2-4, with 7 bases that match TRBD2. Germline CDR1 and CDR2: SEHNR and FQNEAQ (reference sequence). The CDR3 spans 12 residues. With V trimmed by 6 bases and J by 9 bases, 5 bases remained unmatched. Here the CDR3 DNA reads TGTGCCAGCAGTAGGGAGGGGCTCATTCAGTACTTC. Its protein product is CASSREGLIQYF.

J is TRBJ2-7 and V is TRBV12-3 or TRBV12-4; a weak D match, TRBD1 (5 bases). Trimming removed 5 bases from V and 2 bases from J, with 16 bases in between. The CDR3 has 15 residues. This CDR3 reads CASSKTAFVTYEQYF. In nucleotides, the CDR3 is TGTGCCAGCAGTAAGACAGCTTTTGTTACCTACGAGCAGTACTTC.

This chain uses TRBV4-3 with TRBJ1-2, with D perhaps TRBD1 (5 bases). The V end lost 0 bases, the J end lost 6 bases, and 17 bases lay between the germline ends. Germline V CDR1 and CDR2: LGHNA, YSLEER. CDR3 length: 16 amino acids. The CDR3 DNA is TGCGCCAGCAGCCAAGATGTAGGGGTTCCACAGCATGGCTACACCTTC. It specifies CASSQDVGVPQHGYTF.

This clonotype was picked up a small number of times. J is TRBJ2-7 and V is TRBV10-3; 9 nucleotides line up with TRBD1. The CDR3 loop spans 14 amino acids. Germline CDR1 and CDR2: ENHRY and SYGVKD. V lost 10 bases to trimming and J lost 6 bases; unmatched junction nucleotides: 13. CDR3 sequence reads: CATRRTGDGGEQYF. The DNA for the CDR3 is TGTGCCACCAGGCGGACAGGGGATGGGGGCGAGCAGTACTTC.